What follows is one T cell receptor (beta chain) and its context. The sample comes from a study of regulatory T cells in long-lasting Graves disease. Documented time point: newly diagnosed GD, antithyroid drugs for less than 3 months. From PBMCs, RNA was extracted and then used to make the TCR library. Combining iRepertoire HTBI primers with Arm-PCR of CDR3 regions, the authors built TCR beta libraries. Using its own MiXCR run on the multiplex PCR reads, TCRdb lists one record per CDR3 protein. Altogether 400,000 to 450,000 distinct CDR3 sequences are present, 14% to 15% being singletons, with the ten largest covering approximately 15%. These data were also reused for a study on T cells in Graves' hyperthyroidism and ophthalmopathy.

Sequenced material: peripheral blood mononuclear cells (PBMCs), taken at new diagnosis, from a patient treated with antithyroid drugs. The TCR originated in a woman aged 25 to 39 with Graves disease.

CDR3 sequence (DNA): TGTGCCATCACTAGCGGCCCTAGCACAGATACGCAGTATTTT. Its translation is CAITSGPSTDTQYF. The chain carries TRBV10-3 and TRBJ2-3; 7 bases are shared with TRBD2. Per germline, CDR1 ENHRY and CDR2 SYGVKD. The CDR3 covers 14 residues. V shed 7 bases and J 0 bases; nucleotides not matched to a gene: 4.